Described below is a single T cell receptor beta chain sequence and its context. This specimen comes from a study of blood T cell repertoires in COVID-19. Study at large: PBMCs, B-cell-depleted T cells, or T cells were the source of the cDNA or gDNA that made up the material.

Clones were sequenced by immunoSEQ multiplex PCR, and TCRdb holds only the in-frame ones, with some missing. The sample has 270,000 or so clones, just over 85% seen once. Source material: peripheral blood. This sequence was found in a woman aged 30 to 39 with active or convalescent COVID-19.

The CDR3 DNA reads as TGTGCCAGCGTTCCGGGGGGGCCCCAAAACATTCAGTACTTC. It specifies CASVPGGPQNIQYF. This chain links TRBV19 with TRBJ2-4; 8 bases match TRBD2. The V gene's germline CDR1 is LNHDA and CDR2 SQIVND (reference sequence). The CDR3 loop spans 14 amino acids. Losses at the gene ends were 9 bases for V and 5 bases for J; bases not matched to a gene: 9.